Shown below are 8 T cell receptor beta chains from a single sample sequenced in a study of tumour-infiltrating T cells in Burkitt lymphoma. The protocol was immunoSEQ multiplex PCR, while the TCRdb copy is restricted to in-frame clones and leaves out a portion. Of a few thousand clones listed, 60% to 80% are singletons. Sequenced sample: tumor tissue. Source of these receptors: a human donor with diffuse large B-cell lymphoma.

The chain uses TRBV9 and TRBJ2-2, with 7 positions matching TRBD2. Germline V gene sequence: CDR1 SGDLS, CDR2 YYNGEE. CDR3 size: 15 residues. V lost 1 base and J lost 7; bases outside the gene matches: 7. The CDR3 nucleotides are TGTGCCAGCAGCGTAAGGAGCGGGATACTCGGGGAGCTGTTTTTT. Translation gives CASSVRSGILGELFF.

The J gene is TRBJ2-5, the V gene TRBV15; 9 bases map to TRBD2. The CDR3 sequence is 15 residues long. Germline V gives CDR1 LNHNV, CDR2 YYDKDF (reference sequence). V lost 0 bases, J lost 4 bases, and 3 bases stayed unmatched. In DNA form, the CDR3 reads TGTGCCACCAGCAGAGAGCAACTAGCGGGAGAGACCCAGTACTTC. Translating it yields CATSREQLAGETQYF. Based on the CDR3 plus reference TRBV15 and TRBJ2-5, the full variable domain is DAMVIQNPRYQVTQFGKPVTLSCSQTLNHNVMYWYQQKSSQAPKLLFHYYDKDFNNEADTPDNFQSRRPNTSFCFLDIRSPGLGDTAMYLCATSREQLAGETQYFGPGTRLLVL.

The gene calls are TRBV5-4 and TRBJ2-5, with D perhaps matching TRBD2 (6 bases). Trimming shortened V by 3 bases and J by 5 bases, and 17 bases separated the two germline ends. The V gene's germline CDR1 is SGHNT and CDR2 YYREEE (reference sequence). CDR3 length: 15 amino acids. The CDR3 coding sequence is TGTGCCAGCAGCTCCTACCAGTATGGGGGGGAGACCCAGTACTTC. Residues: CASSSYQYGGETQYF.

The chain carries TRBV7-8 and TRBJ2-7; TRBD2 aligns across 8 bases. With 3 bases clipped from V and 0 bases from J, the junction kept 4 bases outside the gene matches. The CDR3 sequence is 15 residues long. Germline CDR1 and CDR2: SGHVS and FQNEAQ. Here the CDR3 reads CASSFRAGASYEQYF. The CDR3 nucleotides read TGTGCCAGCAGCTTTCGAGCGGGAGCCTCCTACGAGCAGTACTTC.

This chain joins TRBV2 and TRBJ1-5; D remains ambiguous. Germline lookup yields CDR1 SNHLY and CDR2 FYNNEI. V shed 7 bases and J shed 0 bases, with 4 bases lying between them. The CDR3 loop spans 12 amino acids. In nucleotides, the CDR3 is TGTGCCAGCACGGATAGCAATCAGCCCCAGCATTTT. Translating it yields CASTDSNQPQHF.

The chain employs TRBV2 and TRBJ1-1; 7 bases are shared with TRBD1. Trimming removed 5 bases from V and 1 base from J; junction bases left unmatched: 7. This CDR3 has 15 amino acids. Germline CDR1 is SNHLY and CDR2 is FYNNEI. The CDR3 loop reads CASSPRGAGNTEAFF. The CDR3 nucleotides are TGTGCCAGCAGTCCCAGGGGGGCTGGGAACACTGAAGCTTTCTTT. Variable domain in full (rest from reference TRBV2 and TRBJ1-1): EPEVTQTPSHQVTQMGQEVILRCVPISNHLYFYWYRQILGQKVEFLVSFYNNEISEKSEIFDDQFSVERPDGSNFTLKIRSTKLEDSAMYFCASSPRGAGNTEAFFGQGTRLTVV.

The DNA of the CDR3 is TGTGCCAGCAGCGTAGGTCTAGCCCGGGGCTACACCTTC. Encoded protein: CASSVGLARGYTF. V gene TRBV6-5 combines with J gene TRBJ1-2, with D unresolved. V shed 6 bases and J shed 8 bases, with 16 bases lying between them. CDR3 size: 13 residues. CDR1 and CDR2 (germline): MNHEY, SVGAGI.

The genes are TRBV6-5 and TRBJ2-4; no clear D. The CDR3 has 14 amino acids. The germline gives CDR1 MNHEY, CDR2 SVGAGI. V dropped 2 bases and J dropped 6 bases, with 11 bases sitting between them. The DNA of the CDR3 is TGTGCCAGCAGTTACCTCGGGCGATCAAACATTCAGTACTTC. Residues: CASSYLGRSNIQYF.